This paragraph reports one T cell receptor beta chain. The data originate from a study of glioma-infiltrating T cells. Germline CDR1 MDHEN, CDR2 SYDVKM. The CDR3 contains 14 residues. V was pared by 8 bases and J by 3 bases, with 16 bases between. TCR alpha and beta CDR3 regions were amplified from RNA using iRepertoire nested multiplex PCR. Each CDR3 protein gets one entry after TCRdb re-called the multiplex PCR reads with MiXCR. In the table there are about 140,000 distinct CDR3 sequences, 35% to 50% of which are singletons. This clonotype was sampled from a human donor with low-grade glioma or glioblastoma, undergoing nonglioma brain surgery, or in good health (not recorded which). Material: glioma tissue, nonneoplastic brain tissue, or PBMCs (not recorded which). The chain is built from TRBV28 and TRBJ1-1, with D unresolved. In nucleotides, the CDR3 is TGTGCCAGCTCGCCTAGACTGGATGACACTGAAGCTTTCTTT. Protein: CASSPRLDDTEAFF.